The present T cell receptor beta chain was sequenced within a study of shared clonotypes between healthy human individuals. V lost 9 bases, J lost 0 bases, and 17 bases lay in between. The germline V gene has CDR1 LNHDA and CDR2 SQIVND (reference sequence). The CDR3 consists of 16 residues. Data came from immunoSEQ multiplex PCR; TCRdb stores just in-frame clones and leaves some out. The sample lists millions of clones, 85% to 95% occurring once. This sequence was found in a man aged 18-30 years in good health. The sequenced sample was naive CD4+ T cells sorted from blood. Specified subset: CD45RA+ positively selected. The V call is TRBV19, the J call TRBJ1-4; D ambiguous. The CDR3 DNA follows: TGTGCCAGCACCTCTCGGCGAACCCCAACTAATGAAAAACTGTTTTTT. It translates to CASTSRRTPTNEKLFF. The full variable domain, completed using reference TRBV19 and TRBJ1-4, is DGGITQSPKYLFRKEGQNVTLSCEQNLNHDAMYWYRQDPGQGLRLIYYSQIVNDFQKGDIAEGYSVSREKKESFPLTVTSAQKNPTAFYLCASTSRRTPTNEKLFFGSGTQLSVL.